This TCR beta chain was sequenced in a study of a mutant IDH1 vaccine in newly diagnosed glioma. Time point reported: week 11, during vaccination. Doses consisted of 300 ug of mutant IDH1 20-mer peptide each, paired with topical imiquimod. Details on this clone: What it binds is unknown.

TCRdb's table, derived via immunoSEQ multiplex PCR, lists solely in-frame clones and lacks some. The sample has some 120,000 clones; roughly 78% are singletons. This CDR3 is 17 amino acids long. The ends lost 4 bases at V and 3 bases at J; junction bases unmatched: 12. The germline V gene encodes CDR1 MGHRA and CDR2 YSYEKL. The chain couples TRBV4-1 to TRBJ2-1; 7 nucleotides align to TRBD1. This receptor was identified in a man aged 35-49 years with glioma. Sequenced here: PBMCs, sampled from a glioma patient whose treatment included an IDH1 peptide vaccine. CDR3 nucleotide sequence: TGCGCCAGCAGCCTCCGACAGGGTGTGTTATTCTACAATGAGCAGTTCTTC. This codes for CASSLRQGVLFYNEQFF.